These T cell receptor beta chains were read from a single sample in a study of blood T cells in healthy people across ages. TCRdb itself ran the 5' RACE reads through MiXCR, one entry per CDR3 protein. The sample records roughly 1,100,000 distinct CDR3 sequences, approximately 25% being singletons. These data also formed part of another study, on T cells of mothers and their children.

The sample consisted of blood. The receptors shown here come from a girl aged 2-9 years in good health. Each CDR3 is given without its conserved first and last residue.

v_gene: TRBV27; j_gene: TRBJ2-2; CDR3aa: ASSTPSTGSGELF
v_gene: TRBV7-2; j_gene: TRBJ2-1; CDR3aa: ASSARDRLVGENEQF
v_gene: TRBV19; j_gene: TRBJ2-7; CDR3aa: ASSPMATSGYEQY
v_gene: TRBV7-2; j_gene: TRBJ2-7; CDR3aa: ASSLATKNHEQY
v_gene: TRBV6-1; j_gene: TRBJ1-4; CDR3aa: ASTWSSLRDPTNEKLF
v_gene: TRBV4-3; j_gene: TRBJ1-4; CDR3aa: ASSQEGTYNEKLF
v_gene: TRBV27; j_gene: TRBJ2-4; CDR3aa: ASSLMAALQDIQY
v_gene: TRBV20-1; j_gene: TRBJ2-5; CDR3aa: SATKGETQY
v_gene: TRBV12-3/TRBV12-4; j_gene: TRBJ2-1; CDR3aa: ASILYGTSVALSYNEQF
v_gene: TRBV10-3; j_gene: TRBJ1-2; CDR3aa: AISETPSDYGYT
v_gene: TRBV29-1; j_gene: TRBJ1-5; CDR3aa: SAAGGSNQPQH
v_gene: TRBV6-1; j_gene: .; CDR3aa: ATKEHPTDQETQY
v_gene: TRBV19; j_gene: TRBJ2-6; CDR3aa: ASNWGKVGANVLT
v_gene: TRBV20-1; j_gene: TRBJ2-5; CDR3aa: SAVIGAGSQETQY
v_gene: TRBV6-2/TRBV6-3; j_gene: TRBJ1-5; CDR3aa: ASGGENNQPQH
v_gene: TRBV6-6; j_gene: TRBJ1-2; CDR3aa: ASTGTAYGYT
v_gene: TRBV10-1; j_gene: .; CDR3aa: ASSESGTSGRSAQY
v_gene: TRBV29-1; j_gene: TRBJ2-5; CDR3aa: SVEDGDSGSYPETQY
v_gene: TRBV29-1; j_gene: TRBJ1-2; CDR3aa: SVEGYRTGTGTFDGYT
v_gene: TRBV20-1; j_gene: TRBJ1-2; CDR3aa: SARDQQGYGYT
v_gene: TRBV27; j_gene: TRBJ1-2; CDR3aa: ASGSNGNYGYT
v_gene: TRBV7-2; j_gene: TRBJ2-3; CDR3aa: ASSPDSIRVTQY
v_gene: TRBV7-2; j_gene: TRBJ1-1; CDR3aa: ASYTQTGVAEAF
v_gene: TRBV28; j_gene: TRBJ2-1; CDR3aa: ASSGGSRNEQF
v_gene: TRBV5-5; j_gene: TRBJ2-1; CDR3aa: ASSSMDKGNEQF
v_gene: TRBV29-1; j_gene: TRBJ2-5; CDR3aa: SVSGRAIMETQY
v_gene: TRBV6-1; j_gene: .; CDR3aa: ASRGETTYEQY
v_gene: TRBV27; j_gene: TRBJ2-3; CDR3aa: ASRGLAGNLRPGDTQY
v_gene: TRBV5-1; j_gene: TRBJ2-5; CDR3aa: ASSLETAKETQY
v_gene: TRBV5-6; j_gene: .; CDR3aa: ASSRRGNHYEQY
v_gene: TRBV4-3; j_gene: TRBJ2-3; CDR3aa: ASSQDGSPDTQY
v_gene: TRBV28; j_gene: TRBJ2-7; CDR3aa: ASSLMQRLVGVYEQY
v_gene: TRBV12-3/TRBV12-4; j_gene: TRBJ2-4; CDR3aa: ASSPLSLNAKNIQY
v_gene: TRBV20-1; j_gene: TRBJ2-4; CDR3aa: SARDRQAKNIQY
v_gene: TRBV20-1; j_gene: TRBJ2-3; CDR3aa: SASFTGGGTDTQY
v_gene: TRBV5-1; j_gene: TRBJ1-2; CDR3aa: ASTKTGEGDGYT
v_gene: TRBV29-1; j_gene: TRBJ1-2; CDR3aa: SDRDRGRGDYGYT
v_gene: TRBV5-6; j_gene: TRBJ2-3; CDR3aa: ASSVGGGDVTQY
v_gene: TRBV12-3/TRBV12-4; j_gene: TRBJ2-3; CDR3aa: ASSLYSTDTRY
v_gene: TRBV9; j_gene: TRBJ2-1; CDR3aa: ASSVVPDEQF
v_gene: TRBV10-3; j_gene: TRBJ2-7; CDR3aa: AISGNPGQGGEQY
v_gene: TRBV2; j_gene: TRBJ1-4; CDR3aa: ASSRGHNGEKLF
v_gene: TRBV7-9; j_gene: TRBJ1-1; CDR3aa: ASSPQGKNTEAF
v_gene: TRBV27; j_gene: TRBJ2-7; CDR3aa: ASSLSNDYAYEQY